This T cell receptor (beta chain) was sequenced for a study of CD8+CD57+ T cells in acquired aplastic anemia. For the study at large: Sorted CD4+ and CD8+ cell DNA averaged approximately 3.4 ug.

The CDR3 contains 14 residues when both ends are counted. CDR1 SGDLS and CDR2 YYNGEE come from the germline V gene. As concerns this clonotype: As yet, its antigen is unknown. No conserved phenylalanine or tryptophan is present at the end of the CDR3, so a read error is the likely explanation. The limits of the CDR3 on the DNA are not certain, so only TCRdb's listed CDR3 is given.

By flow cytometry, patients selected for sequencing had shown an expansion of CD8+CD57+ cells. Patients had not yet gotten any therapy when their blood was taken for sampling. Using genomic DNA as the template, TCR beta VDJ and CDR3 profiling was carried out. One entry per CDR3 protein, called by TCRdb with MiXCR from the reads. Among roughly 250,000 distinct CDR3 sequences listed, 70% to 85% were seen once. Study-wide points: Patients shared some 30 CD8+ CDR3 sequences with controls. CD8+ Simpson's diversity did not differ significantly between patients and controls.

This chain uses TRBV9 with TRBJ2-3; no DNA check was done on the table's D call, TRBD2. Sequencing input: sorted CD4+, CD8+, or CD8+CD57+ T cells (not recorded which) from PBMCs. The sequence came from a human donor with aplastic anemia. CDR3 protein: CASSDGGGPETLYC.